Below are 4 T cell receptor beta chains sequenced from a single sample in a study of early stage breast cancer tumors. The assay was immunoSEQ multiplex PCR, and TCRdb's table has in-frame clones only and misses some. The sample yields some 47,000 clones, roughly 84% seen once. The sequenced material came from blood. These receptors came from a person in their fifties with breast cancer.

The J gene is TRBJ2-5, the V gene TRBV7-9; D is perhaps TRBD2 (7 bases). Per germline, CDR1 SEHNR and CDR2 FQNEAQ (reference sequence). This CDR3 is 15 amino acids long. V lost 5 bases and J lost 0, with 13 bases in between. The CDR3 spells CASSLGGRDQETQYF. Written as DNA, the CDR3 is TGTGCCAGCAGCCTAGGGGGGAGGGACCAAGAGACCCAGTACTTC.

The chain recombines TRBV4-2 with TRBJ2-5; D might be TRBD2 (7 bases). The CDR3 runs to 18 residues. Trimming took off 3 bases at V and 1 base at J, with 21 bases between the two ends. Per germline, CDR1 LGHNA and CDR2 YNFKEQ. CDR3 protein: CASSQGPTGGGGQETQYF. The CDR3 DNA reads as TGTGCCAGCAGCCAGGGTCCGACAGGCGGGGGTGGCCAAGAGACCCAGTACTTC.

The V gene is TRBV4-2, the J gene TRBJ2-3; 11 positions agree with TRBD2. Losses at the gene ends were 5 bases for V and 5 bases for J; bases not matched to a gene: 9. Germline V gene sequence: CDR1 LGHNA, CDR2 YNFKEQ. This CDR3 contains 16 residues. CDR3 sequence (DNA): TGTGCCAGCAGCGGTCGGACTAGCGGGTATGGAGATACGCAGTATTTT. Its translation is CASSGRTSGYGDTQYF.

This chain connects TRBV23-1 to TRBJ2-2; maybe TRBD2 (6 bases). TRBV23-1 is flagged as an ORF with uncertain function. V was clipped by 7 bases and J by 5 bases, with 14 bases between them. The CDR3 totals 14 residues. CDR3 in DNA: TGCGCCAGCACCACCCTCGGGGGTACCGGGGAGCTGTTTTTT. As protein: CASTTLGGTGELFF.